This TCR beta chain was recovered during a study of T cell responses to AZD1222 COVID-19 vaccine. Notes on the study in general: The donors showed a predominance of white British ancestry and of females, with possible underestimation of clonal diversity.

CDR3 length: 19 amino acids. Germline V gene sequence: CDR1 MNHEY, CDR2 SMNVEV (reference sequence). Trimming at V came to 0 bases and at J to 7 bases, leaving 11 bases not matched to a gene. Assay used: immunoSEQ multiplex PCR; TCRdb lists only in-frame clones, some missing. The sample has around 58,000 clones; 70% to 85% are singletons. This clone was picked up one time. Its antigen is not known. The sample in question was peripheral blood, obtained on day 0 of AZD1222 vaccination. This chain links TRBV27 with TRBJ2-1; TRBD2 matches at 14 bases. This clonotype originated in an adult in good health. The CDR3 nucleotides are TGTGCCAGCAGTTTATCTCCCCCAGGGACTAGCGGGAGCAGGAATGAGCAGTTCTTC. Protein: CASSLSPPGTSGSRNEQFF.